A single sample is the source of the 8 T cell receptor beta chains below, sequenced in a study of T-cell memory formation after mild COVID-19. TCRdb reprocessed the 5' RACE reads with MiXCR, giving one entry per CDR3 protein. This sample has around 320,000 distinct CDR3 sequences, with 13% to 15% found just once. The sequenced material came from PBMCs or a T cell subset sorted from them (not recorded which). The origin of the receptors is a man in his late teens or twenties who had mild COVID-19 (a few samples of this study predate the infection). Cell type and time point are not known.

At least ten counts were recorded for this clonotype. The chain links TRBV5-1 to TRBJ2-5; 7 bases match TRBD1. Germline V CDR1 and CDR2: SGHRS, YFSETQ. This CDR3 comprises 15 residues. J lost 4 bases, V lost 2 bases, and 8 bases had no gene match. For the CDR3, the DNA is TGCGCCAGCAGCTTTTCAACAGGGGCTAGAGAGACCCAGTACTTC. Its protein is CASSFSTGARETQYF.

This clonotype was observed a handful of times. The chain links TRBV5-1 to TRBJ2-2, with 8 positions matching TRBD1. This CDR3 comprises 15 residues. Germline CDR1 is SGHRS and CDR2 is YFSETQ. J was trimmed by 4 bases and V by 4 bases; bases with no gene match: 6. In nucleotides, the CDR3 is TGCGCCAGCAGCGCCGACAGGGGAACCACCGGGGAGCTGTTTTTT. It codes for CASSADRGTTGELFF.

This clonotype was recorded at least ten times. The genes are TRBV4-2 and TRBJ2-5; D not certain. Germline assignment: CDR1 LGHNA and CDR2 YNFKEQ. This CDR3 has 13 residues. V lost 1 base and J 5 bases, leaving 8 bases between the germline ends. The CDR3 protein is CASSQVVQETQYF. In DNA, the CDR3 is TGTGCCAGCAGCCAAGTGGTGCAGGAGACCCAGTACTTC.

The chain's CDR3 is CASSSNRVSYEQYV. In DNA, the CDR3 is TGTGCCAGCAGTTCTAACAGGGTCTCCTACGAGCAGTACGTC. The chain carries TRBV6-2 or TRBV6-3 and TRBJ2-7, with D tentatively TRBD1 (6 bases). V was pared by 4 bases and J by 0 bases, with 10 bases between. This CDR3 contains 14 residues. CDR1 is MNHEY, CDR2 SVGEGT, per germline.

This clonotype was observed a few times. The gene calls are TRBV29-1 and TRBJ2-7; 7 bases map to TRBD1. Germline V gene data show CDR1 as SQVTM and CDR2 as ANQGSEA. The V and J ends lost 6 bases and 1 base, in that order; junction bases with no gene match: 6. This CDR3 has 13 amino acids. The CDR3 sequence: CSVRTGLSYEQYF. The DNA of the CDR3 is TGCAGCGTGCGGACAGGCCTATCCTACGAGCAGTACTTC.

The CDR3 sequence: CASRYRDSVDEQYF. The CDR3 DNA is TGTGCCAGCCGCTATAGGGACTCCGTCGACGAGCAGTACTTC. The V and J genes are TRBV5-6 and TRBJ2-7; maybe TRBD2 (6 bases). The CDR3 runs to 14 residues. The germline gives CDR1 SGHDT, CDR2 YYEEEE. With 7 bases removed from V and 5 bases from J, the gap between germline ends came to 19 bases.

The gene calls are TRBV7-2 and TRBJ2-1; 10 bases are shared with TRBD2. V was clipped by 5 bases and J by 12 bases; unmatched bases: 13. CDR3 length: 15 residues. CDR1 is SGHTA, CDR2 FQGNSA, per germline. CDR3 amino acids: CASSLDSRTSGWQFF. As DNA, the CDR3 is TGTGCCAGCAGCCTTGATTCTCGGACTAGCGGATGGCAGTTCTTC.

This clonotype was seen repeatedly, ten times or more. The chain joins TRBV12-3 or TRBV12-4 to TRBJ2-3; D gene unclear. The CDR3 contains 13 residues. Trimming shortened V by 7 bases and J by 4 bases, and 12 bases separated the two germline ends. The CDR3 nucleotides are TGTGCCAGCACCTGGGGTGGCGCAGATACGCAGTATTTT. This codes for CASTWGGADTQYF.